This entry lists 31 T cell receptor beta chains sequenced from one sample in a study of OX40 agonist ivuxolimab in advanced cancers. This table comes from immunoSEQ multiplex PCR, and its TCRdb copy is limited to in-frame clones, with some not included. This table has over 65,000 clones, roughly 80% appearing once. This material consisted of CD4+ or CD8+ T cells sorted from blood, taken in a trial of the OX40 agonist ivuxolimab. The receptors shown here come from an adult with an advanced solid tumor such as melanoma, head and neck, liver or kidney cancer.

The chain employs TRBV29-1 and TRBJ2-6; 9 positions agree with TRBD1. The V segment lost 4 bases and the J segment 2 bases; nucleotides outside the gene matches: 0. CDR3 length: 14 residues. Germline values: CDR1 SQVTM, CDR2 ANQGSEA. CDR3 amino acids: CSVGDRAGANVLTF. In DNA, the CDR3 is TGCAGCGTTGGGGACAGGGCTGGGGCCAACGTCCTGACTTTC.

The V call is TRBV7-2, the J call TRBJ2-3, with 7 positions matching TRBD2. CDR1 and CDR2 from the germline V gene are SGHTA and FQGNSA. CDR3 length: 14 amino acids. V dropped 1 base and J dropped 6; count of bases not matched to a gene: 4. CDR3 DNA sequence: TGTGCCAGCAGCTTAGGGGCGGGAGCGGATACGCAGTATTTT. As protein: CASSLGAGADTQYF.

On this clone itself: Other DNA variants within this sample encode the same CDR3. This chain connects TRBV6-6 to TRBJ2-1; the D is unclear. This CDR3 has 13 residues. CDR1 and CDR2 from the germline V gene are MNHNY and SVGAGI (reference sequence). V shed 2 bases and J shed 6 bases, with 8 bases lying between them. Here the CDR3 reads CASSYISSNEQFF. CDR3 nucleotides: TGTGCCAGCAGTTACATCTCGTCCAATGAGCAGTTCTTC.

The chain couples TRBV7-2 to TRBJ1-1; 7 bases fit TRBD1. CDR3 length equals 14 residues. The J segment lost 6 bases and the V segment lost 0 bases, leaving 4 bases of the junction unmatched. The germline gives CDR1 SGHTA, CDR2 FQGNSA. Here the CDR3 reads CASSLAAGGSEAFF. The CDR3, as DNA: TGTGCCAGCAGCTTAGCGGCAGGGGGATCTGAAGCTTTCTTT. Supplemented by reference TRBV7-2 and TRBJ1-1, the full variable domain reads GAGVSQSPSNKVTEKGKDVELRCDPISGHTALYWYRQSLGQGLEFLIYFQGNSAPDKSGLPSDRFSAERTGGSVSTLTIQRTQQEDSAVYLCASSLAAGGSEAFFGQGTRLTVV.

The chain recombines TRBV5-4 with TRBJ2-2, with 7 bases matching TRBD1. The trim removed 5 bases at V and 2 bases at J, leaving 9 bases unmatched. The length of the CDR3 is 16 residues. CDR1 and CDR2 (germline): SGHNT, YYREEE (reference sequence). CDR3 sequence: CASSQPTGSNTGELFF. The CDR3 bases are TGTGCCAGCAGTCAGCCGACAGGGAGCAACACCGGGGAGCTGTTTTTT.

The chain has TRBV11-2 and TRBJ1-4; D gene uncertain. The CDR3 totals 13 residues. Germline V lookup: CDR1 SGHAT, CDR2 FQNNGV. Trimming shortened V by 5 bases and J by 8 bases, and 12 bases separated the two germline ends. CDR3 loop: CASSLNFNEKLFF. In DNA, the CDR3 is TGTGCCAGCAGCCTGAACTTTAACGAAAAACTGTTTTTT.

The V and J genes are TRBV11-2 and TRBJ2-1; tentative D call: TRBD2 (5 bases). The CDR3 length is 15 residues. CDR1 is SGHAT and CDR2 is FQNNGV in the germline V gene. Trimming removed 0 bases at V and 4 bases at J, with 10 bases between. CDR3 sequence: CASSLDGGGYNEQFF. The CDR3 DNA reads as TGTGCCAGCAGCTTAGATGGAGGCGGGTACAATGAGCAGTTCTTC. The full variable domain, completed using reference TRBV11-2 and TRBJ2-1, is EAGVAQSPRYKIIEKRQSVAFWCNPISGHATLYWYQQILGQGPKLLIQFQNNGVVDDSQLPKDRFSAERLKGVDSTLKIQPAKLEDSAVYLCASSLDGGGYNEQFFGPGTRLTVL.

The V gene is TRBV7-2, the J gene TRBJ2-7; D gene ambiguous. The CDR3 has 12 amino acids. Germline assignment: CDR1 SGHTA and CDR2 FQGNSA. Trimming took 7 bases from V and 3 from J, leaving 10 bases between them. CDR3 region: CASNNYGYEQYF. CDR3 sequence (DNA): TGTGCCAGCAACAACTACGGCTACGAGCAGTACTTC.

This clone was recorded a few times. Other DNA sequences in this sample translate to the same CDR3. The V gene is TRBV28, the J gene TRBJ2-2; maybe TRBD2 (5 bases). V lost 7 bases and J 5 bases, leaving 5 bases between the germline ends. The CDR3 has 11 residues. Germline V lookup: CDR1 MDHEN, CDR2 SYDVKM. In DNA form, the CDR3 reads TGTGCCAGCAAGCGGACCGGGGAGCTGTTTTTT. This codes for CASKRTGELFF.

This clone was found a few times. V gene TRBV19 combines with J gene TRBJ1-2; no clear D gene. The CDR3 loop spans 13 amino acids. Per the germline V gene, CDR1 is LNHDA and CDR2 is SQIVND (reference sequence). Trimming cost V 1 base and J 1 base, with 4 bases left between them. Here the CDR3 reads CASSIGVNYGYTF. The DNA of the CDR3 is TGTGCCAGTAGTATAGGGGTTAACTATGGCTACACCTTC.

CDR3 bases: TGTGCCAGCAGTTCTGAGGGACAGAGAACCGGGGAGCTGTTTTTT. Amino acids: CASSSEGQRTGELFF. The rearrangement joins TRBV27 to TRBJ2-2; 7 bases line up with TRBD1. The CDR3 runs to 15 residues. V lost 4 bases and J lost 5; bases outside the gene matches: 7. CDR1 and CDR2 (germline): MNHEY, SMNVEV (reference sequence).

This sequence joins TRBV5-6 and TRBJ2-7; D remains unclear. There are 12 residues in the CDR3. V dropped 0 bases and J dropped 3 bases, with 4 bases sitting between them. CDR1 and CDR2 (germline): SGHDT, YYEEEE. CDR3 residues: CASSLESYEQYF. The CDR3 region has the DNA TGTGCCAGCAGCTTGGAAAGCTACGAGCAGTACTTC.

This sequence joins TRBV7-2 and TRBJ1-5; no firm D call. Trimming left V 1 base short and J 3 bases short, with 4 bases between. In germline, CDR1 is SGHTA, CDR2 FQGNSA. This CDR3 comprises 13 residues. Here the CDR3 reads CASSLDFNQPQHF. For the CDR3, the DNA is TGTGCCAGCAGCTTAGACTTCAATCAGCCCCAGCATTTT.

J is TRBJ2-3 and V is TRBV29-1; no definite D call. V was cut by 5 bases and J by 0 bases, with 12 bases left in between. Per the germline V gene, CDR1 is SQVTM and CDR2 is ANQGSEA. The CDR3 contains 14 residues. The CDR3 bases are TGCAGCGTTCGACAAAAAGCTAGCACAGATACGCAGTATTTT. Amino acids: CSVRQKASTDTQYF.

V is TRBV6-1 and J is TRBJ2-7, with 8 bases aligning to TRBD1. Germline values: CDR1 MNHNS, CDR2 SASEGT. With 10 bases clipped from V and 6 bases from J, the junction kept 11 bases outside the gene matches. CDR3 length: 13 residues. The CDR3 DNA sequence: TGTGCCATCTCAAGGACAGGGCGGCGCGAGCAGTACGTC. It yields the protein CAISRTGRREQYV.

The chain has TRBV6-1 and TRBJ1-6, with D tentatively TRBD1 (6 bases). This CDR3 has 14 residues. Per germline, CDR1 MNHNS and CDR2 SASEGT. Trimming took 4 bases from V and 9 from J, leaving 13 bases between them. The CDR3: CASSVGQNFSPLHF. The CDR3 DNA reads TGTGCCAGCAGTGTTGGACAGAATTTTTCACCCCTCCACTTT.

This chain connects TRBV7-2 to TRBJ1-1; D may be TRBD1 (6 bases). The CDR3 is made up of 13 amino acids. Germline V gives CDR1 SGHTA, CDR2 FQGNSA. V was trimmed by 5 bases and J by 12 bases, leaving 19 bases between them. The CDR3 bases are TGTGCCAGCAGCCCCCGGGACACACGGGCAACTTTCTTT. Amino acids: CASSPRDTRATFF.

The chain links TRBV4-1 to TRBJ2-7; no reliable D call. Germline V gene lookup returns CDR1 MGHRA and CDR2 YSYEKL. Trimming left V 5 bases short and J 4 bases short, with 24 bases between. This CDR3 has 17 residues. CDR3 amino acids: CASSFRSATSAGYEQYF. CDR3 in DNA: TGCGCCAGCAGCTTTAGGTCCGCGACGAGCGCCGGTTACGAGCAGTACTTC.

CDR3 amino acids: CASSLVLVMNSYNEQFF. The CDR3 DNA follows: TGTGCCAGCAGCTTAGTACTAGTTATGAACTCCTACAATGAGCAGTTCTTC. The chain combines TRBV7-9 with TRBJ2-1; possibly TRBD2 for D (5 bases). Germline loops: CDR1 SEHNR, CDR2 FQNEAQ (reference sequence). V lost 1 base to trimming and J lost 0 bases, with 13 bases between them. CDR3 length: 17 residues.

CDR3 sequence (DNA): TGTGCCTGGAGTGTGTCGGACATTCAGTACTTC. It yields the protein CAWSVSDIQYF. The chain combines TRBV30 with TRBJ2-4; no definite D call. The CDR3 consists of 11 residues. The V and J ends lost 0 bases and 8 bases respectively, with 5 bases between them. The germline V gene has CDR1 GTSNPN and CDR2 SVGIG (reference sequence). The full variable domain, completed using reference TRBV30 and TRBJ2-4, is SQTIHQWPATLVQPVGSPLSLECTVEGTSNPNLYWYRQAAGRGLQLLFYSVGIGQISSEVPQNLSASRPQDRQFILSSKKLLLSDSGFYLCAWSVSDIQYFGAGTRLSVL.

CDR3 residues: CASSPLGGEQYV. The CDR3 nucleotides are TGTGCCAGCTCACCACTCGGGGGCGAGCAGTACGTC. This rearrangement joins TRBV18 to TRBJ2-7; maybe TRBD2 (6 bases). The CDR3 sequence is 12 residues long. CDR1 is KGHSH, CDR2 LQKENI, per germline. V was clipped by 1 base and J by 6 bases, with 7 bases between them.

This chain uses TRBV7-8 with TRBJ2-1, with 8 bases lining up with TRBD1. Germline V CDR1 and CDR2: SGHVS, FQNEAQ. V lost 5 bases to trimming and J lost 4 bases; unmatched junction nucleotides: 7. The CDR3 has 15 residues. In DNA form, the CDR3 reads TGTGCCAGCAGCACGACAGGGGTGAGGTACAATGAGCAGTTCTTC. Residues: CASSTTGVRYNEQFF. Full variable domain (missing parts from reference TRBV7-8 and TRBJ2-1): GAGVSQSPRYKVAKRGQDVALRCDPISGHVSLFWYQQALGQGPEFLTYFQNEAQLDKSGLPSDRFFAERPEGSVSTLKIQRTQQEDSAVYLCASSTTGVRYNEQFFGPGTRLTVL.

In nucleotides, the CDR3 is TGTGCCAGCAGGAAGGGGGACTTAGGGGATACGCAGTATTTT. Protein sequence: CASRKGDLGDTQYF. The V gene is TRBV6-1, the J gene TRBJ2-3; D possibly matches TRBD1 or TRBD2 (6 bases each). Germline V gives CDR1 MNHNS, CDR2 SASEGT. Trimming removed 6 bases from V and 6 bases from J, with 16 bases in between. The CDR3 is 14 residues long.

The chain is built from TRBV28 and TRBJ2-1, with 10 bases aligning to TRBD1. J lost 0 bases, V lost 10 bases, and 3 bases had no gene match. Germline lookup yields CDR1 MDHEN and CDR2 SYDVKM. The CDR3 is 14 amino acids. The CDR3 loop reads CATRTGGSYNEQFF. CDR3 coding DNA: TGTGCCACCAGGACAGGGGGCTCCTACAATGAGCAGTTCTTC.

A word on this clone: The sample contains more than one DNA sequence encoding this CDR3. The chain recombines TRBV7-9 with TRBJ2-1; 8 nucleotides agree with TRBD2. Losses at the gene ends were 5 bases for V and 6 bases for J; bases not matched to a gene: 12. Germline V gene sequence: CDR1 SEHNR, CDR2 FQNEAQ (reference sequence). This CDR3 comprises 16 residues. CDR3 nucleotides: TGTGCCAGCAGCCCCCAAGCGGGAGTTTCGGGCAATGAGCAGTTCTTC. Translated, it gives CASSPQAGVSGNEQFF. The full variable domain, completed using reference TRBV7-9 and TRBJ2-1, is DTGVSQNPRHKITKRGQNVTFRCDPISEHNRLYWYRQTLGQGPEFLTYFQNEAQLEKSRLLSDRFSAERPKGSFSTLEIQRTEQGDSAMYLCASSPQAGVSGNEQFFGPGTRLTVL.

The chain links TRBV9 to TRBJ1-1, with D maybe TRBD1 (5 bases). CDR3 length equals 14 residues. The germline V gene encodes CDR1 SGDLS and CDR2 YYNGEE. V was cut by 2 bases and J by 3 bases, with 11 bases left in between. CDR3 amino acids: CASSVTGPHTEAFF. CDR3 nucleotides: TGTGCCAGCAGCGTGACGGGGCCGCACACTGAAGCTTTCTTT.

This clone has a single count. The V and J genes are TRBV7-3 and TRBJ2-3; 7 bases are a match to TRBD2. The V segment lost 6 bases and the J segment 4 bases; nucleotides outside the gene matches: 13. Germline values: CDR1 SGHTA, CDR2 FQGTGA. This CDR3 contains 16 residues. The CDR3 is CASSRGGSWGADTQYF. The DNA for the CDR3 is TGTGCCAGCAGTAGAGGCGGGAGTTGGGGCGCAGATACGCAGTATTTT. The variable domain in full, with the rest retrieved from reference TRBV7-3 and TRBJ2-3, is GAGVSQTPSNKVTEKGKYVELRCDPISGHTALYWYRQSLGQGPEFLIYFQGTGAADDSGLPNDRFFAVRPEGSVSTLKIQRTERGDSAVYLCASSRGGSWGADTQYFGPGTRLTVL.

V and J are TRBV28 and TRBJ2-3, with 11 nucleotides matching TRBD2. CDR1 MDHEN and CDR2 SYDVKM come from the germline V gene. There are 15 residues in the CDR3. J was trimmed by 2 bases and V by 4 bases; bases with no gene match: 2. The CDR3 nucleotides are TGTGCCAGCAGTTCTAGCGGGGGGCCCACAGATACGCAGTATTTT. Its translation: CASSSSGGPTDTQYF. Full variable domain (outside the CDR3, taken from reference TRBV28 and TRBJ2-3): DVKVTQSSRYLVKRTGEKVFLECVQDMDHENMFWYRQDPGLGLRLIYFSYDVKMKEKGDIPEGYSVSREKKERFSLILESASTNQTSMYLCASSSSGGPTDTQYFGPGTRLTVL.

The V and J genes are TRBV5-1 and TRBJ2-7, with unresolved D. The V and J ends lost 4 bases and 2 bases respectively, with 13 bases between them. CDR1 SGHRS and CDR2 YFSETQ come from the germline V gene. This CDR3 is 14 amino acids long. The CDR3 region has the DNA TGCGCCAGCAGCCGCGAGCCGAGGCCCTACGAGCAGTACTTC. This encodes CASSREPRPYEQYF. The full variable domain, in which reference TRBV5-1 and TRBJ2-7 provide the parts outside the CDR3, is KAGVTQTPRYLIKTRGQQVTLSCSPISGHRSVSWYQQTPGQGLQFLFEYFSETQRNKGNFPGRFSGRQFSNSRSEMNVSTLELGDSALYLCASSREPRPYEQYFGPGTRLTVT.

The chain links TRBV5-1 to TRBJ1-2; TRBD1 matches at 8 bases. V shed 8 bases, J shed 1 base, and the junction held 7 bases outside the gene matches. The CDR3 sequence is 14 residues long. Germline V gene lookup returns CDR1 SGHRS and CDR2 YFSETQ. The CDR3 here is CASRGQENNYGYTF. In nucleotides, the CDR3 is TGCGCCAGTCGGGGACAGGAGAATAACTATGGCTACACCTTC. Full variable domain (missing parts from reference TRBV5-1 and TRBJ1-2): KAGVTQTPRYLIKTRGQQVTLSCSPISGHRSVSWYQQTPGQGLQFLFEYFSETQRNKGNFPGRFSGRQFSNSRSEMNVSTLELGDSALYLCASRGQENNYGYTFGSGTRLTVV.

The J gene is TRBJ2-1, the V gene TRBV5-1, with 8 bases that match TRBD1. Germline V gene sequence: CDR1 SGHRS, CDR2 YFSETQ. The CDR3 has 15 amino acids. V gave up 3 bases and J gave up 8 bases; unmatched junction bases: 10. CDR3 sequence reads: CASSSRTGSLHEQFF. The CDR3 coding sequence is TGCGCCAGCAGCTCTAGGACAGGGAGTCTTCATGAGCAGTTCTTC.